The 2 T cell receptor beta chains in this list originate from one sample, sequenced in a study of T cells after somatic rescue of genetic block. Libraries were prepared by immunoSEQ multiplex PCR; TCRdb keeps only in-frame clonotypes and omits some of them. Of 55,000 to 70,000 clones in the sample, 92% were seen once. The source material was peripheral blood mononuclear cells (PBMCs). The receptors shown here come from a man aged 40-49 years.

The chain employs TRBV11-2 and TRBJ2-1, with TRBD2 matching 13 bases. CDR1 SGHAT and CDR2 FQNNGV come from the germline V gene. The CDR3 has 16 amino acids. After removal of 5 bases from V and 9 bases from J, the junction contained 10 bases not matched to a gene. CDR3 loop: CASSGGRTSGSGEQFF. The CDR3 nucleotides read TGTGCCAGCAGCGGAGGAAGGACTAGCGGGAGTGGTGAGCAGTTCTTC. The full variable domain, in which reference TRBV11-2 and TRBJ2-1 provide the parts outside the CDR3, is EAGVAQSPRYKIIEKRQSVAFWCNPISGHATLYWYQQILGQGPKLLIQFQNNGVVDDSQLPKDRFSAERLKGVDSTLKIQPAKLEDSAVYLCASSGGRTSGSGEQFFGPGTRLTVL.

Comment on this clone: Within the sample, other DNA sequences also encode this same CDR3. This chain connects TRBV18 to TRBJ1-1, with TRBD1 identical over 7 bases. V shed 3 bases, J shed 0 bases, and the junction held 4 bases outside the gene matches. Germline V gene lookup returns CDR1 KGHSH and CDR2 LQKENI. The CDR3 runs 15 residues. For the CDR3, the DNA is TGTGCCAGCTCACCGGGGGACAGAGTGAACACTGAAGCTTTCTTT. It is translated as CASSPGDRVNTEAFF.